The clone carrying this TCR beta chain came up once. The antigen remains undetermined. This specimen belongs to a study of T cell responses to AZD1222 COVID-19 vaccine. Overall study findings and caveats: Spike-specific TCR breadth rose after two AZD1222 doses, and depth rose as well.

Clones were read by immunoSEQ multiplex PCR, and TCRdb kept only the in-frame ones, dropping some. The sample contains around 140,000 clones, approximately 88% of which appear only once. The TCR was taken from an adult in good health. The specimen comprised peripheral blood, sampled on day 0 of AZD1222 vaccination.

The CDR3 DNA follows: TGTGCCATCATACGGACTAGCGGCCAAGAGACCCAGTACTTC. Encoded protein: CAIIRTSGQETQYF. The chain joins TRBV10-3 to TRBJ2-5; TRBD2 agrees at 10 bases. This CDR3 contains 14 residues. Trimming at V came to 7 bases and at J to 1 base, leaving 3 bases not matched to a gene. Germline V gene sequence: CDR1 ENHRY, CDR2 SYGVKD.